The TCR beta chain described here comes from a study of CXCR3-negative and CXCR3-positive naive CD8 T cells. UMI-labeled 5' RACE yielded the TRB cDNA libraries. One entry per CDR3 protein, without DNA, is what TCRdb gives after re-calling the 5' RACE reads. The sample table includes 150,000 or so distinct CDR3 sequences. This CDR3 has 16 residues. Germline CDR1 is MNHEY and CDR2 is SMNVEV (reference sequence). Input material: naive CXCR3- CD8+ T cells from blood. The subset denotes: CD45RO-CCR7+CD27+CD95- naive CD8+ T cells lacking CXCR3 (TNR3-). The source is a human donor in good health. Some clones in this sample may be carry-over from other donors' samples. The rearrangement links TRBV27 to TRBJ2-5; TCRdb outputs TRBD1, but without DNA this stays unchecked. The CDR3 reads CASSTRGDSLQETQYF.